These 12 T cell receptor beta chains were all obtained from the same sample, sequenced in a study of CD8 T cells in ankylosing spondylitis. TCRdb reprocessed the 5' RACE reads with MiXCR, giving one entry per CDR3 protein. The sample has almost 45,000 distinct CDR3 sequences; roughly 9.6% are singletons. The source material was blood, either unsorted or a sorted T cell fraction (not recorded which). The receptor source for this set is a male donor with ankylosing spondylitis or in good health (not recorded which).

This clonotype was seen many times. The CDR3 region is CATSRYSGGESYEQYF. CDR3 nucleotides: TGTGCCACCAGCAGATATAGCGGGGGGGAATCCTACGAGCAGTACTTC. The J gene is TRBJ2-7, the V gene TRBV15; 11 positions match TRBD2. The V gene's germline CDR1 is LNHNV and CDR2 YYDKDF (reference sequence). This CDR3 is built from 16 residues. V shed 2 bases, J shed 1 base, and the junction held 4 bases outside the gene matches.

The chain combines TRBV20-1 with TRBJ1-2, with 7 bases identical to TRBD1. The J segment lost 4 bases and the V segment lost 7 bases, leaving 3 bases of the junction unmatched. CDR1 is DFQATT, CDR2 SNEGSKA, per germline (reference sequence). The CDR3 has 11 residues. In DNA form, the CDR3 reads TGCAGTGTGGGACAGATCTATGGCTACACCTTC. Protein sequence: CSVGQIYGYTF.

V is TRBV11-2 and J is TRBJ2-3; 11 bases align to TRBD2. Trimming took 0 bases from V and 2 from J; bases not matched to a gene: 7. CDR3 length equals 18 residues. Germline lookup yields CDR1 SGHAT and CDR2 FQNNGV. The CDR3 spells CASSLDGLAGGPTDTQYF. The CDR3 nucleotides are TGTGCCAGCAGCTTAGATGGCCTAGCGGGGGGCCCCACAGATACGCAGTATTTT.

In this sample, this clonotype turned up many times. The V call is TRBV12-3 or TRBV12-4, the J call TRBJ2-1, with 13 bases aligning to TRBD2. V was pared by 5 bases and J by 0 bases, with 10 bases of the junction left unmatched. The CDR3 contains 19 residues. The CDR3 DNA sequence: TGTGCCAGCAGTCCGGGAGGACTAGCGGGGGCTTCCTCCTACAATGAGCAGTTCTTC. Translation gives CASSPGGLAGASSYNEQFF.

This clonotype was seen repeatedly, ten times or more. CDR3: CASSLMRGDTEAFF. For the CDR3, the DNA is TGTGCCAGCAGCTTAATGAGGGGCGACACTGAAGCTTTCTTT. V is TRBV11-2 and J is TRBJ1-1; TRBD1 is a possible D gene (5 bases). Germline assignment: CDR1 SGHAT and CDR2 FQNNGV. The V end lost 2 bases, the J end lost 3 bases, and 10 bases lay between the germline ends. The CDR3 covers 14 residues.

Note on this clonotype: One end of the junction varies from germline; a read error may be responsible. The rearrangement joins TRBV6-4 to TRBJ2-2, with TRBD2 matching 9 bases. The germline CDR1 and CDR2 sequences are MRHNA and SNTAGT. CDR3 length: 17 amino acids. CDR3 DNA: TGTGCCAGCAGCCCTCTGGCGGGGGGGACGAACATCGGGGAGCTGTTTTTT. It specifies CASSPLAGGTNIGELFF.

This clonotype was detected ten times or more. The chain is built from TRBV10-3 and TRBJ2-1; D remains ambiguous. CDR1 ENHRY and CDR2 SYGVKD come from the germline V gene. This CDR3 comprises 13 residues. V lost 2 bases and J lost 8, with 10 bases in between. Here the CDR3 DNA reads TGTGCCATCAGTGAGACGTACTCCTATGAGCAGTTCTTC. Its protein is CAISETYSYEQFF.

This chain joins TRBV18 and TRBJ2-7, with D unclear. V was shortened by 8 bases and J by 1 base, with 12 bases between the two germline ends. This CDR3 region has 13 residues. The germline V gene encodes CDR1 KGHSH and CDR2 LQKENI. The CDR3 DNA reads TGTGCCAGCGCCCGGGCATCTTCCTACGAGCAGTACTTC. This codes for CASARASSYEQYF.

The CDR3, as DNA: TGCAGTGCCAAGGGGGGGGGCGCGAACACTGAAGCTTTCTTT. This encodes CSAKGGGANTEAFF. The V call is TRBV20-1, the J call TRBJ1-1, with D possibly matching TRBD1 (6 bases). The CDR3 is 14 residues long. CDR1 and CDR2 (germline): DFQATT, SNEGSKA (reference sequence). The V gene lost 6 bases and the J gene lost 1 base, with 15 bases spanning the gap.

This clonotype was recorded many times. CDR3 sequence: CASSGTSDTGELFF. The CDR3 DNA follows: TGCGCCAGCAGTGGTACAAGCGACACCGGGGAGCTGTTTTTT. The J gene is TRBJ2-2, the V gene TRBV5-1; D is uncertain. Trimming cost V 5 bases and J 3 bases, with 11 bases left between them. The CDR3 is made up of 14 amino acids. Per germline, CDR1 SGHRS and CDR2 YFSETQ.

By frequency in the sample, this clonotype is medium-sized. This sequence joins TRBV25-1 and TRBJ2-7; D is perhaps TRBD2 (6 bases). CDR3 length: 15 residues. Germline CDR1 is MGHDK and CDR2 is SYGVNS. The ends were cut back, 8 bases at V and 1 base at J, with 18 bases in the middle. CDR3 nucleotide sequence: TGTGCCAGCGAGGCTCCCTCCGGGGGATCCTACGAGCAGTACTTC. Its protein is CASEAPSGGSYEQYF.

This clonotype was counted a few times. The chain has TRBV20-1 and TRBJ1-6; TRBD1 matches 10 bases. The length of the CDR3 is 15 residues. V lost 3 bases to trimming and J lost 9 bases; unmatched junction nucleotides: 8. The V gene's germline CDR1 is DFQATT and CDR2 SNEGSKA (reference sequence). The CDR3 sequence is CSARETGGWGSPLHF. CDR3 nucleotide sequence: TGCAGTGCTAGGGAGACAGGGGGCTGGGGTTCACCCCTCCACTTT.